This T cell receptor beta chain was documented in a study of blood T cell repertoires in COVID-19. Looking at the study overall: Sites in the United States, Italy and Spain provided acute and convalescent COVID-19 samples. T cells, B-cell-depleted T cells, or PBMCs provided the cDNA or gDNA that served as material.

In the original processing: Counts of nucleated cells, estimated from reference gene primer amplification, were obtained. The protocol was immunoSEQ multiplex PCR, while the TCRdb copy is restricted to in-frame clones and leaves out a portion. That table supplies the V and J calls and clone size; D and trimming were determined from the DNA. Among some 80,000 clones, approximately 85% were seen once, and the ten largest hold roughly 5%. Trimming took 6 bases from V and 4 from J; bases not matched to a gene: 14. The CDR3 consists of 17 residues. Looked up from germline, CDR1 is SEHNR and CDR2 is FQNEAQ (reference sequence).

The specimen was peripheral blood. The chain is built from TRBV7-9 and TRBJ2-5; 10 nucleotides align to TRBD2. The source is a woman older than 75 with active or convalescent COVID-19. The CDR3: CASSQAGGPVVRETQYF. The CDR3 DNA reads TGTGCCAGCAGTCAAGCGGGGGGGCCGGTGGTACGAGAGACCCAGTACTTC.